The T cell receptor beta chain under discussion was sequenced for a study of early T cells in non-severe SARS-CoV-2 infection. Study-level background: Bulk RNA taken from unsorted whole blood was sequenced, leaving chains unpaired.

Unique molecular identifiers tagged individual cDNA molecules. TCRdb recomputed calls from the 5' RACE reads with MiXCR, one row per CDR3 protein. Altogether tens of thousands of distinct CDR3 sequences are present, under 7.5% being singletons, with the ten largest covering roughly 5%. Trimming removed 4 bases from V and 0 bases from J; junction bases left unmatched: 13. The CDR3 is made up of 18 amino acids. Germline V gives CDR1 SGHKS, CDR2 YYEKEE (reference sequence). Details on this clonotype: Antigen: not known.

Whole-study results and caveats: Lookups in VDJdb leaned toward anti-spike CD8 responses and missed private and CD4 specificities.

The starting material was whole blood, obtained at baseline. This TCR came from an adult who was a healthcare worker with PCR-confirmed SARS-CoV-2 infection or an uninfected control (not recorded which). The chain employs TRBV5-5 and TRBJ2-3; TRBD2 aligns across 8 bases. CDR3 residues: CASSVPGLVWSSTDTQYF. The CDR3 coding sequence is TGTGCCAGCAGCGTACCGGGACTAGTTTGGTCTAGCACAGATACGCAGTATTTT.